The 30 T cell receptor beta chains presented below share a single source sample, sequenced in a study of blood T cell repertoires in COVID-19. The assay was immunoSEQ multiplex PCR, and TCRdb's table has in-frame clones only and misses some. Of about 52,000 clones in the sample, nearly 90% were seen once. Specimen: peripheral blood. The receptors were gathered from a man aged 80 or over with active or convalescent COVID-19.

This sequence joins TRBV10-3 and TRBJ2-1; 9 bases line up with TRBD2. J lost 4 bases, V lost 4 bases, and 5 bases had no gene match. Germline V CDR1 and CDR2: ENHRY, SYGVKD. This CDR3 contains 15 residues. The CDR3 DNA follows: TGTGCCATCAGTGTTAGCGGGGGTTCTTACAATGAGCAGTTCTTC. It translates to CAISVSGGSYNEQFF.

The V call is TRBV5-1, the J call TRBJ1-2; no clear D gene. The ends were cut back, 0 bases at V and 4 bases at J, with 7 bases in the middle. Germline V gene sequence: CDR1 SGHRS, CDR2 YFSETQ. The CDR3 covers 13 residues. The CDR3 nucleotides read TGCGCCAGCAGCTTGGAGGCGGGCTATGGCTACACCTTC. Its translation: CASSLEAGYGYTF.

This sequence joins TRBV5-5 and TRBJ1-4, with 12 bases fitting TRBD1. There are 19 residues in the CDR3. Germline assignment: CDR1 SGHKS and CDR2 YYEKEE (reference sequence). V lost 4 bases, J lost 7 bases, and 17 bases stayed unmatched. CDR3 coding DNA: TGTGCCAGCAGCCCTACCCCCGGGACAGGGGGCGGGGTGGTTGAAAAACTGTTTTTT. This gives the protein CASSPTPGTGGGVVEKLFF.

The chain has TRBV7-8 and TRBJ2-3; TRBD2 matches at 14 bases. With V trimmed by 5 bases and J by 5 bases, 30 bases remained unmatched. Germline values: CDR1 SGHVS, CDR2 FQNEAQ. The CDR3 sequence is 24 residues long. The CDR3 protein is CASSRTTRAQEGLAGGLQGDTQYF. The DNA for the CDR3 is TGTGCCAGCAGCCGTACTACCCGGGCCCAGGAAGGACTAGCGGGGGGCCTTCAGGGAGATACGCAGTATTTT.

The chain joins TRBV2 to TRBJ1-2; D is unclear. This CDR3 region has 14 residues. V lost 8 bases and J 5 bases, leaving 18 bases between the germline ends. Per germline, CDR1 SNHLY and CDR2 FYNNEI. The CDR3 nucleotides read TGTGCCAGCCGAGAAAGGCAGGCCACTTATGGCTACACCTTC. Its translation: CASRERQATYGYTF. The full variable domain, completed using reference TRBV2 and TRBJ1-2, is EPEVTQTPSHQVTQMGQEVILRCVPISNHLYFYWYRQILGQKVEFLVSFYNNEISEKSEIFDDQFSVERPDGSNFTLKIRSTKLEDSAMYFCASRERQATYGYTFGSGTRLTVV.

J is TRBJ1-1 and V is TRBV11-2, with TRBD1 matching over 8 bases. V dropped 3 bases and J dropped 1; count of bases not matched to a gene: 4. The CDR3 totals 15 residues. Germline assignment: CDR1 SGHAT and CDR2 FQNNGV. CDR3 region: CASSLWTGSNTEAFF. The CDR3 DNA sequence: TGTGCCAGCAGCTTGTGGACAGGGTCGAACACTGAAGCTTTCTTT.

The rearrangement joins TRBV7-2 to TRBJ2-5; possible D gene TRBD2, 5 bases. The germline CDR1 and CDR2 sequences are SGHTA and FQGNSA. V was cut by 3 bases and J by 4 bases, with 9 bases left in between. The CDR3 spans 13 residues. CDR3: CASSFVGAETQYF. CDR3 DNA sequence: TGTGCCAGCAGCTTCGTGGGAGCAGAGACCCAGTACTTC.

The table lists this clone with a count of one. The chain combines TRBV10-2 with TRBJ2-1; possible D gene TRBD2, 5 bases. CDR3 length equals 16 residues. Trimming took off 4 bases at V and 8 bases at J, with 21 bases between the two ends. Germline V gives CDR1 WSHSY, CDR2 SAAADI. CDR3 sequence (DNA): TGCGCCAGCAGTGCTTACTATGGACTTCTCGGAGATGAGCAGTTCTTC. It codes for CASSAYYGLLGDEQFF.

In this sample, this clone turned up once. The chain carries TRBV30 and TRBJ2-1; 9 bases map to TRBD1. The CDR3 sequence is 15 residues long. CDR1 is GTSNPN, CDR2 SVGIG, per germline (reference sequence). Trimming removed 1 base from V and 2 bases from J; junction bases left unmatched: 3. The CDR3 DNA reads as TGTGCCTGGAGTGATGGGACAGGGACCTACAATGAGCAGTTCTTC. Amino acid sequence: CAWSDGTGTYNEQFF.

This chain links TRBV6-1 with TRBJ1-4; possibly TRBD1 for D (6 bases). Trimming removed 1 base from V and 0 bases from J, with 12 bases in between. The CDR3 consists of 17 residues. Germline V gene sequence: CDR1 MNHNS, CDR2 SASEGT. CDR3 nucleotide sequence: TGTGCCAGCAGTGAAGTATACAGGGCAGCAACTAATGAAAAACTGTTTTTT. Its translation: CASSEVYRAATNEKLFF.

J is TRBJ2-1 and V is TRBV7-2; 9 nucleotides align to TRBD2. After removal of 0 bases from V and 9 bases from J, the junction contained 3 bases not matched to a gene. In germline, CDR1 is SGHTA, CDR2 FQGNSA. There are 14 residues in the CDR3. The CDR3 loop reads CASSLAGTSPEQFF. The CDR3, as DNA: TGTGCCAGCAGCTTAGCAGGGACTAGCCCTGAGCAGTTCTTC. Full variable domain (remainder filled in from reference TRBV7-2 and TRBJ2-1): GAGVSQSPSNKVTEKGKDVELRCDPISGHTALYWYRQSLGQGLEFLIYFQGNSAPDKSGLPSDRFSAERTGGSVSTLTIQRTQQEDSAVYLCASSLAGTSPEQFFGPGTRLTVL.

The CDR3 spells CAWRGLGLVTEQYF. In DNA form, the CDR3 reads TGTGCCTGGAGAGGTTTGGGACTAGTGACCGAGCAGTACTTC. The genes are TRBV30 and TRBJ2-7, with 8 nucleotides matching TRBD2. Germline V gives CDR1 GTSNPN, CDR2 SVGIG (reference sequence). Trimming cost V 3 bases and J 6 bases; bases outside gene matches: 10. The CDR3 has 14 amino acids. Drawing the rest from reference TRBV30 and TRBJ2-7, the complete variable domain is SQTIHQWPATLVQPVGSPLSLECTVEGTSNPNLYWYRQAAGRGLQLLFYSVGIGQISSEVPQNLSASRPQDRQFILSSKKLLLSDSGFYLCAWRGLGLVTEQYFGPGTRLTVT.

V and J are TRBV5-5 and TRBJ2-1; D perhaps matches TRBD2 (6 bases). The CDR3 extends over 16 amino acids. V lost 0 bases and J 2 bases, leaving 12 bases between the germline ends. Germline CDR1 SGHKS, CDR2 YYEKEE (reference sequence). The CDR3 coding sequence is TGTGCCAGCAGCTTGGCCGGGAGAGATCCCTACAATGAGCAGTTCTTC. It is translated as CASSLAGRDPYNEQFF.

The rearrangement links TRBV30 to TRBJ2-7, with 8 bases fitting TRBD2. The CDR3 extends over 13 amino acids. Germline V gene sequence: CDR1 GTSNPN, CDR2 SVGIG (reference sequence). The trim removed 3 bases at V and 3 bases at J, leaving 4 bases unmatched. CDR3: CAWSKGLVYEQYF. DNA of the CDR3: TGTGCCTGGAGCAAGGGACTAGTCTACGAGCAGTACTTC.

This clone was seen a single time. The rearrangement joins TRBV19 to TRBJ1-3; 12 bases are a match to TRBD1. V was pared by 4 bases and J by 0 bases, with 4 bases of the junction left unmatched. Germline CDR1 is LNHDA and CDR2 is SQIVND (reference sequence). This CDR3 comprises 17 residues. CDR3 nucleotide sequence: TGTGCCAGTAGTAGACCGGGACAGGGGGCCTCTGGAAACACCATATATTTT. Encoded protein: CASSRPGQGASGNTIYF.

The V and J genes are TRBV4-1 and TRBJ1-4; 9 bases are shared with TRBD1. This CDR3 region has 17 residues. The ends lost 0 bases at V and 7 bases at J; junction bases unmatched: 9. Germline CDR1 MGHRA, CDR2 YSYEKL. CDR3 nucleotides: TGCGCCAGCAGCCAAGAGTACGTAGGGACAGGGAGTGAAAAACTGTTTTTT. This codes for CASSQEYVGTGSEKLFF.

The V gene is TRBV6-5, the J gene TRBJ1-3, with TRBD1 matching 7 bases. The CDR3 length is 15 residues. Germline values: CDR1 MNHEY, CDR2 SVGAGI. The junction had 6 bases not matched to a gene; V was cut back by 7 bases and J by 0 bases. The CDR3 DNA is TGTGCCAGCACCCGGGACAGTCTCTCTGGAAACACCATATATTTT. Translating it yields CASTRDSLSGNTIYF.

This chain links TRBV6-6 with TRBJ2-5; 11 positions match TRBD1. This CDR3 is built from 17 residues. CDR1 is MNHNY, CDR2 SVGAGI, per germline (reference sequence). The V segment lost 5 bases and the J segment 1 base; nucleotides outside the gene matches: 9. This CDR3 is CASSRTGGTWSQETQYF. The CDR3, as DNA: TGTGCCAGCAGTCGGACAGGGGGCACCTGGTCCCAAGAGACCCAGTACTTC.

The V gene is TRBV4-3, the J gene TRBJ2-3; TRBD2 is a possible D gene (6 bases). This CDR3 spans 16 amino acids. Trimming cost V 4 bases and J 1 base, with 15 bases left between them. Germline CDR1 LGHNA, CDR2 YSLEER. CDR3 bases: TGCGCCAGCAGCCGAACAAACCAGCGGGGCACAGATACGCAGTATTTT. Translation gives CASSRTNQRGTDTQYF.

The chain links TRBV28 to TRBJ1-2; maybe TRBD1 (5 bases). Trimming pared 6 bases from V and 3 bases from J, leaving 14 bases between. The CDR3 has 14 residues. The germline CDR1 and CDR2 sequences are MDHEN and SYDVKM. Here the CDR3 reads CASRSAGNHYGYTF. In DNA, the CDR3 is TGTGCCAGCAGATCAGCAGGGAACCACTATGGCTACACCTTC.

Details on this clone: Its ends do not fully match the called genes, so a read error is possible. The V and J genes are TRBV12-3 or TRBV12-4 and TRBJ1-2, with TRBD1 matching 9 bases. This CDR3 region has 11 residues. The CDR3 reads CASSLGTGRPF. DNA for the CDR3: TGTGCCAGCAGCCTTGGGACAGGGAGGCCCTTC.

This chain connects TRBV10-3 to TRBJ2-7; 8 bases are a match to TRBD1. Trimming took 5 bases from V and 4 from J; bases not matched to a gene: 10. The CDR3 covers 15 residues. Germline-derived CDR1 and CDR2 are ENHRY and SYGVKD. CDR3 in amino acids: CAISRAGTGAYEQYF. CDR3 nucleotides: TGTGCCATCAGTCGGGCCGGGACAGGAGCTTACGAGCAGTACTTC.

The chain is built from TRBV30 and TRBJ1-5; no clear D. With 0 bases removed from V and 0 bases from J, the gap between germline ends came to 9 bases. CDR3 size: 15 residues. Germline CDR1 reads GTSNPN; CDR2 reads SVGIG (reference sequence). CDR3 in amino acids: CAWSVLKPSNQPQHF. In DNA, the CDR3 is TGTGCCTGGAGTGTACTGAAACCTAGCAATCAGCCCCAGCATTTT.

The V call is TRBV10-3, the J call TRBJ2-1, with 8 bases matching TRBD1. The J segment lost 10 bases and the V segment lost 5 bases, leaving 10 bases of the junction unmatched. This CDR3 has 14 amino acids. CDR1 and CDR2 (germline): ENHRY, SYGVKD. The CDR3 DNA reads as TGTGCCATCAGTTTGGACAGGGCGATACGCGAGCAGTTCTTC. Encoded protein: CAISLDRAIREQFF.

The chain combines TRBV6-5 with TRBJ2-5; TRBD1 might be the D (5 bases). Germline values: CDR1 MNHEY, CDR2 SVGAGI. Trimming took 6 bases from V and 1 from J, leaving 9 bases between them. CDR3 length: 13 residues. The CDR3 loop is CASSLDSQETQYF. CDR3 nucleotide sequence: TGTGCCAGCAGCCTTGACAGCCAAGAGACCCAGTACTTC.

This chain uses TRBV11-3 with TRBJ2-1; D remains ambiguous. Germline V CDR1 and CDR2: SGHNT, YENEEA. Trimming shortened V by 5 bases and J by 7 bases, and 18 bases separated the two germline ends. The CDR3 consists of 15 residues. CDR3 loop: CASSLVRGTWNEQFF. The CDR3 bases are TGTGCCAGCAGCCTAGTTAGAGGTACCTGGAATGAGCAGTTCTTC.

The chain carries TRBV9 and TRBJ2-4; TRBD1 agrees at 9 bases. The ends lost 4 bases at V and 7 bases at J; junction bases unmatched: 6. The length of the CDR3 is 14 residues. Germline assignment: CDR1 SGDLS and CDR2 YYNGEE. For the CDR3, the DNA is TGTGCCAGCAGCCCTCGGACAGGGGTGAACATTCAGTACTTC. It encodes CASSPRTGVNIQYF.

The chain couples TRBV4-1 to TRBJ2-7; 9 nucleotides line up with TRBD1. Germline CDR1 is MGHRA and CDR2 is YSYEKL. The CDR3 covers 14 residues. The ends lost 3 bases at V and 1 base at J; junction bases unmatched: 1. CDR3 amino acids: CASSQGQGSYEQYF. Here the CDR3 DNA reads TGCGCCAGCAGCCAGGGACAGGGTTCCTACGAGCAGTACTTC.

The gene calls are TRBV7-2 and TRBJ2-2; TRBD2 aligns across 7 bases. CDR1 is SGHTA, CDR2 FQGNSA, per germline. The CDR3 runs 16 residues. V lost 1 base, J lost 0 bases, and 2 bases stayed unmatched. CDR3 region: CASSLGLAANTGELFF. The CDR3 DNA sequence: TGTGCCAGCAGCTTAGGCCTAGCGGCGAACACCGGGGAGCTGTTTTTT.

V and J are TRBV9 and TRBJ2-7, with a weak D call TRBD1 (6 bases). The germline V gene encodes CDR1 SGDLS and CDR2 YYNGEE. The CDR3 length is 13 residues. The V and J ends lost 0 bases and 3 bases respectively, with 7 bases between them. CDR3 protein: CASSVEQGYEQYF. The CDR3 nucleotides read TGTGCCAGCAGCGTAGAACAGGGCTACGAGCAGTACTTC.